The 32 T cell receptor beta chains below all came from one sample that was sequenced in a study of blood T cell repertoires in COVID-19. The repertoire was sequenced with immunoSEQ multiplex PCR; TCRdb's copy has only in-frame clones and lacks some. This table has roughly 250,000 clones, roughly nine tenths appearing once. Sequenced: peripheral blood. The receptor set was obtained from a woman in her twenties or thirties with COVID-19, enrolled during active disease.

This clone was detected only a few times. This chain links TRBV28 with TRBJ1-4; D gene unclear. This CDR3 region has 16 residues. Germline CDR1 and CDR2: MDHEN and SYDVKM. Trimming left V 7 bases short and J 0 bases short, with 15 bases between. The DNA of the CDR3 is TGTGCCAGCATTAGTAGGACTTCCCCAACTAATGAAAAACTGTTTTTT. It specifies CASISRTSPTNEKLFF.

The V and J genes are TRBV3-1 (or the pseudogene TRBV3-2) and TRBJ2-2; tentative D call: TRBD1 (7 bases). Trimming pared 3 bases from V and 6 bases from J, leaving 17 bases between. CDR1 and CDR2 (germline): LGHDT, YNNKEL (reference sequence). This CDR3 comprises 16 residues. CDR3 amino acids: CASSHAPEGAAGELFF. In nucleotides, the CDR3 is TGTGCCAGCAGCCACGCCCCGGAGGGGGCCGCCGGGGAGCTGTTTTTT.

The chain joins TRBV4-1 to TRBJ2-7; 7 bases match TRBD1. V lost 4 bases to trimming and J lost 1 base; unmatched junction nucleotides: 7. The CDR3 extends over 15 amino acids. Germline V lookup: CDR1 MGHRA, CDR2 YSYEKL. The DNA for the CDR3 is TGCGCCAGCAGCCTTTCTCCGGGACAGTCCTACGAGCAGTACTTC. It is translated as CASSLSPGQSYEQYF.

The chain links TRBV7-8 to TRBJ2-1; D is perhaps TRBD2 (5 bases). This CDR3 is 11 amino acids long. CDR1 is SGHVS, CDR2 FQNEAQ, per germline. V was trimmed by 4 bases and J by 10 bases, leaving 8 bases between them. DNA of the CDR3: TGTGCCAGCAGCTCAGGACTGGAGCAGTTCTTC. Protein sequence: CASSSGLEQFF.

V gene TRBV6-5 combines with J gene TRBJ1-3; the D gene is possibly TRBD1 (6 bases). Germline V gene lookup returns CDR1 MNHEY and CDR2 SVGAGI. Trimming cost V 0 bases and J 4 bases, with 10 bases left between them. This CDR3 region has 15 residues. The chain's CDR3 is CASSYSKGTGNTIYF. In DNA, the CDR3 is TGTGCCAGCAGTTACTCGAAAGGGACAGGAAACACCATATATTTT.

The chain carries TRBV9 and TRBJ2-1; the match to TRBD1 covers 11 bases. The CDR3 consists of 14 residues. V dropped 2 bases and J dropped 9; count of bases not matched to a gene: 4. Germline V gives CDR1 SGDLS, CDR2 YYNGEE. CDR3 residues: CASSVSGTGGEQFF. The DNA of the CDR3 is TGTGCCAGCAGCGTGTCCGGGACAGGGGGTGAGCAGTTCTTC.

The chain links TRBV5-1 to TRBJ1-2; D might be TRBD1 (5 bases). The V end was cut by 6 bases, the J end by 8 bases, with 11 bases between. The CDR3 runs to 11 residues. Per germline, CDR1 SGHRS and CDR2 YFSETQ. CDR3 residues: CASNSGFGYTF. Written as DNA, the CDR3 is TGCGCCAGCAACTCAGGGTTCGGCTACACCTTC.

The V and J genes are TRBV29-1 and TRBJ2-5, with 8 bases lining up with TRBD1. V lost 6 bases and J lost 0; bases outside the gene matches: 3. This CDR3 is built from 13 residues. From germline, CDR1 is SQVTM and CDR2 ANQGSEA. The CDR3 coding sequence is TGCAGCGTCCGGGACAGGTACCAAGAGACCCAGTACTTC. Its translation: CSVRDRYQETQYF.

The sample holds a few counts of this clone. The rearrangement joins TRBV5-1 to TRBJ1-5, with D possibly matching TRBD1 (5 bases). The CDR3 runs to 14 residues. Per the germline V gene, CDR1 is SGHRS and CDR2 is YFSETQ. Trimming stripped 1 base from V and 4 bases from J, with 9 bases between. The CDR3, as DNA: TGCGCCAGCAGCTTGTGGGGCCTAAATCAGCCCCAGCATTTT. It specifies CASSLWGLNQPQHF.

The V gene is TRBV2, the J gene TRBJ1-3, with 8 nucleotides matching TRBD1. The V gene's germline CDR1 is SNHLY and CDR2 FYNNEI. The CDR3 totals 15 residues. The V segment lost 7 bases and the J segment 6 bases; nucleotides outside the gene matches: 11. Written as DNA, the CDR3 is TGTGCCAGCACTAGGACAGGGAACTACGTAAACACCATATATTTT. It yields the protein CASTRTGNYVNTIYF.

This clone was recorded once. V usage is TRBV28 and J usage is TRBJ2-4; 9 bases fit TRBD2. Looked up from germline, CDR1 is MDHEN and CDR2 is SYDVKM. The V gene end was trimmed by 5 bases and the J gene end by 6 bases; junction bases not matched to a gene: 11. The CDR3 runs to 16 residues. CDR3 coding DNA: TGTGCCAGCAGTGGGACTAGCCATACTGGAGTAAACATTCAGTACTTC. The encoded protein is CASSGTSHTGVNIQYF.

The rearrangement uses TRBV11-2 and TRBJ1-2; TRBD1 might be the D (6 bases). The length of the CDR3 is 13 residues. V lost 3 bases, J lost 6 bases, and 11 bases lay in between. Germline V gives CDR1 SGHAT, CDR2 FQNNGV. The CDR3 DNA reads as TGTGCCAGCAGCTTGACAGGTCTAGATGGCTACACCTTC. Translating gives CASSLTGLDGYTF.

J is TRBJ2-7 and V is TRBV19; D perhaps matches TRBD2 (5 bases). The V gene lost 1 base and the J gene lost 3 bases, with 16 bases spanning the gap. The germline V gene has CDR1 LNHDA and CDR2 SQIVND (reference sequence). The CDR3 covers 16 residues. The chain's CDR3 is CASSIGGRLEDYEQYF. The CDR3 DNA sequence: TGTGCCAGTAGTATAGGTGGGCGGTTGGAGGACTACGAGCAGTACTTC. The whole variable domain, filled in from reference TRBV19 and TRBJ2-7, reads DGGITQSPKYLFRKEGQNVTLSCEQNLNHDAMYWYRQDPGQGLRLIYYSQIVNDFQKGDIAEGYSVSREKKESFPLTVTSAQKNPTAFYLCASSIGGRLEDYEQYFGPGTRLTVT.

The J gene is TRBJ2-7, the V gene TRBV23-1, with TRBD2 matching over 9 bases. TRBV23-1 is labeled an ORF, and its function is uncertain. There are 18 residues in the CDR3. V trimming: 4 bases; J trimming: 2 bases; junction bases outside the gene matches: 15. The CDR3 protein is CASSPLALAGQHPYEQYF. CDR3 sequence (DNA): TGCGCCAGCAGTCCCTTGGCCCTAGCGGGACAGCACCCCTACGAGCAGTACTTC.

CDR3 DNA sequence: TGTGCCATCAGTGAGGGGACAGGGCTCTACGAGCAGTACTTC. Amino acids: CAISEGTGLYEQYF. This chain links TRBV10-3 with TRBJ2-7, with 9 bases identical to TRBD1. This CDR3 has 14 amino acids. Germline V lookup: CDR1 ENHRY, CDR2 SYGVKD. V trimming: 2 bases; J trimming: 3 bases; junction bases outside the gene matches: 2.

This chain's CDR3 is CASSFRGNEQFF. CDR3 coding DNA: TGTGCCAGCAGTTTTAGGGGCAATGAGCAGTTCTTC. The genes are TRBV12-3 or TRBV12-4 and TRBJ2-1, with a tentative D call TRBD1 (5 bases). This CDR3 has 12 amino acids. With 3 bases removed from V and 6 bases from J, the gap between germline ends came to 6 bases.

In nucleotides, the CDR3 is TGTGCCAGCAGCCGGAGACAGGGGGCCCACGAGCAGTACTTC. It codes for CASSRRQGAHEQYF. V and J are TRBV14 and TRBJ2-7, with 10 nucleotides matching TRBD1. Looked up from germline, CDR1 is SGHDN and CDR2 is FVKESK. The junction had 5 bases not matched to a gene; V was cut back by 4 bases and J by 5 bases. This CDR3 comprises 14 residues.

The V call is TRBV3-1 (or the pseudogene TRBV3-2), the J call TRBJ2-1, with TRBD2 matching 7 bases. With 5 bases clipped from V and 12 bases from J, the junction kept 4 bases outside the gene matches. Germline V gives CDR1 LGHDT, CDR2 YNNKEL (reference sequence). This CDR3 is built from 11 residues. This chain's CDR3 is CASSVTGGQFF. CDR3 DNA: TGTGCCAGCAGCGTCACGGGGGGGCAGTTCTTC.

The V gene is TRBV10-3, the J gene TRBJ2-1, with 11 bases fitting TRBD1. Trimming removed 0 bases from V and 7 bases from J; junction bases left unmatched: 14. The CDR3 contains 19 residues. Germline V lookup: CDR1 ENHRY, CDR2 SYGVKD. Here the CDR3 DNA reads TGTGCCATCAGTGAGTCGAGCTCTGGAGGACAGGGGGCATGGAATGAGCAGTTCTTC. Residues: CAISESSSGGQGAWNEQFF.

The chain links TRBV5-6 to TRBJ1-2, with 7 bases that match TRBD1. The germline V gene has CDR1 SGHDT and CDR2 YYEEEE. The CDR3 totals 15 residues. The V segment lost 5 bases and the J segment 6 bases; nucleotides outside the gene matches: 13. The chain's CDR3 is CASSSGPRGTDGYTF. In DNA, the CDR3 is TGTGCCAGCAGTAGCGGACCCAGGGGGACAGATGGCTACACCTTC.

The chain joins TRBV18 to TRBJ2-5, with a weak D call TRBD2 (5 bases). Germline V gene lookup returns CDR1 KGHSH and CDR2 LQKENI. Trimming removed 3 bases at V and 4 bases at J, with 12 bases between. CDR3 length equals 14 residues. Written as DNA, the CDR3 is TGTGCCAGCTCACCTGGGAGTACTTCAGAGACCCAGTACTTC. Its protein product is CASSPGSTSETQYF.

The chain carries TRBV5-5 and TRBJ1-5, with 7 nucleotides matching TRBD1. Germline CDR1 reads SGHKS; CDR2 reads YYEKEE (reference sequence). V was clipped by 2 bases and J by 3 bases; unmatched bases: 2. The CDR3 is made up of 14 amino acids. The CDR3 sequence is CASSLGQDNQPQHF. In DNA, the CDR3 is TGTGCCAGCAGCTTAGGACAGGACAATCAGCCCCAGCATTTT.

The chain is built from TRBV28 and TRBJ2-7, with TRBD2 as a possible D gene (5 bases). V dropped 3 bases and J dropped 7 bases, with 13 bases sitting between them. The CDR3 covers 13 residues. CDR1 MDHEN and CDR2 SYDVKM come from the germline V gene. CDR3 residues: CASSFLGWREQYF. DNA of the CDR3: TGTGCCAGCAGTTTCTTGGGTTGGAGGGAGCAGTACTTC.

The chain is built from TRBV6-5 and TRBJ2-7; no clear D. V gave up 6 bases and J gave up 4 bases, with 13 bases separating them. From germline, CDR1 is MNHEY and CDR2 SVGAGI. The CDR3 totals 13 residues. The CDR3 loop is CASSPRALYEQYF. Written as DNA, the CDR3 is TGTGCCAGCAGCCCCCGCGCTTTGTACGAGCAGTACTTC.

The rearrangement links TRBV6-5 to TRBJ2-7; tentative D call: TRBD1 (6 bases). CDR1 MNHEY and CDR2 SVGAGI come from the germline V gene. V was trimmed by 0 bases and J by 0 bases, leaving 12 bases between them. There are 16 residues in the CDR3. This chain's CDR3 is CASSYSTGSRSYEQYF. The CDR3 nucleotides are TGTGCCAGCAGTTACTCGACAGGTTCTCGCTCCTACGAGCAGTACTTC.

CDR3 residues: CASRNPRPGTDTQYF. The CDR3 coding sequence is TGTGCCAGCAGAAACCCTCGCCCGGGCACAGATACGCAGTATTTT. The chain is built from TRBV21-1 and TRBJ2-3; the table's D call of TRBD2 was not tested on the DNA. TRBV21-1 is described as a pseudogene. The length of the CDR3 is 15 residues.

The rearrangement uses TRBV28 and TRBJ1-4; no clear D gene. CDR3 length equals 11 residues. Germline CDR1 reads MDHEN; CDR2 reads SYDVKM. Trimming took off 5 bases at V and 5 bases at J, with 3 bases between the two ends. DNA of the CDR3: TGTGCCAGCAGTATAAATGAAAAACTGTTTTTT. This codes for CASSINEKLFF.

The rearrangement links TRBV5-1 to TRBJ2-7; 8 positions match TRBD2. The CDR3 is 15 residues long. Germline V gene lookup returns CDR1 SGHRS and CDR2 YFSETQ. V lost 3 bases to trimming and J lost 1 base; unmatched junction nucleotides: 6. CDR3 protein: CASSSIGGGSYEQYF. CDR3 coding DNA: TGCGCCAGCAGCTCCATAGGCGGGGGGTCCTACGAGCAGTACTTC.

The chain joins TRBV3-1 (or the pseudogene TRBV3-2) to TRBJ2-1, with 10 positions matching TRBD2. Trimming cost V 1 base and J 4 bases; bases outside gene matches: 4. The CDR3 totals 16 residues. Germline lookup yields CDR1 LGHDT and CDR2 YNNKEL (reference sequence). The CDR3, as DNA: TGTGCCAGCAGCCAAGCAAGCGGGGGGGCATACAATGAGCAGTTCTTC. It encodes CASSQASGGAYNEQFF.

The gene calls are TRBV27 and TRBJ1-2, with D possibly being TRBD1 (6 bases). CDR3 size: 15 residues. Germline V gene data show CDR1 as MNHEY and CDR2 as SMNVEV (reference sequence). V was clipped by 5 bases and J by 1 base, with 14 bases between them. The CDR3 protein is CASSTDQQGNYGYTF. CDR3 nucleotides: TGTGCCAGCAGTACCGACCAACAGGGTAACTATGGCTACACCTTC.

This clone was detected once. The CDR3 loop is CASSQEDPTGYNTEAFF. The CDR3 coding sequence is TGCGCCAGCAGCCAAGAAGACCCGACAGGGTATAACACTGAAGCTTTCTTT. The chain is built from TRBV4-1 and TRBJ1-1; TRBD1 aligns across 7 bases. The CDR3 contains 17 residues. CDR1 MGHRA and CDR2 YSYEKL come from the germline V gene. The V and J ends lost 0 bases and 2 bases, in that order; junction bases with no gene match: 9.

The rearrangement uses TRBV9 and TRBJ1-4; TRBD1 is a possible D gene (5 bases). Looked up from germline, CDR1 is SGDLS and CDR2 is YYNGEE. The CDR3 is made up of 16 amino acids. V lost 5 bases, J lost 2 bases, and 16 bases lay in between. The CDR3 region has the DNA TGTGCCAGCAGGAGAGCCCCAGGGTGGACTAATGAAAAACTGTTTTTT. Translating it yields CASRRAPGWTNEKLFF.